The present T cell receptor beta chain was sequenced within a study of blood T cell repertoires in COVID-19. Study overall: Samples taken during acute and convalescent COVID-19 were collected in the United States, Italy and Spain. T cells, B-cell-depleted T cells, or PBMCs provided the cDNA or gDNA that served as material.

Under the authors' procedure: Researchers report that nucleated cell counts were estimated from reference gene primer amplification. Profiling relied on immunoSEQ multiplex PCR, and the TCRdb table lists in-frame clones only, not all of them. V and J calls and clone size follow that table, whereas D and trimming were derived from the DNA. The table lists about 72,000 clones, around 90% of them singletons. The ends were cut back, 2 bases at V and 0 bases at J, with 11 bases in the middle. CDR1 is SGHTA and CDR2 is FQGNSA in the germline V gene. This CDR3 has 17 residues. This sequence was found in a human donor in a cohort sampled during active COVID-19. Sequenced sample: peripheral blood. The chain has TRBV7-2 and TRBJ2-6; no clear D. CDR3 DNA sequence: TGTGCCAGCAGCTTATCTGTTGGCTCCTCTGGGGCCAACGTCCTGACTTTC. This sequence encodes CASSLSVGSSGANVLTF.